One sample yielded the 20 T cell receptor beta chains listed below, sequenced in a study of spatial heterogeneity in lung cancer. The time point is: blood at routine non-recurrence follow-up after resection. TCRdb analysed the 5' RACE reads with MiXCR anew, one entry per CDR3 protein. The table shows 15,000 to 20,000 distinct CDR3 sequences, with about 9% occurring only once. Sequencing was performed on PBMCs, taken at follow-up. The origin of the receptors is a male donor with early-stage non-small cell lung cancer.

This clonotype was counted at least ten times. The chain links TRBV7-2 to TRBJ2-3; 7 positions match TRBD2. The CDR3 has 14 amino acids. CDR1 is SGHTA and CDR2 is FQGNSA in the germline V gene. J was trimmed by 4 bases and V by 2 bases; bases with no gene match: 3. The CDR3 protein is CASSLSAGADTQYF. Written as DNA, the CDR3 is TGTGCCAGCAGCTTAAGCGCGGGAGCAGATACGCAGTATTTT.

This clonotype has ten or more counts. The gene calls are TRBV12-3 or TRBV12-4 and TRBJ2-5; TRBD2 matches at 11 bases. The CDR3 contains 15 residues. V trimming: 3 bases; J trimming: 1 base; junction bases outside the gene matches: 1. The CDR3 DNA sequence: TGTGCCAGCAGTTTCACTAGCGGGGGCCAAGAGACCCAGTACTTC. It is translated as CASSFTSGGQETQYF.

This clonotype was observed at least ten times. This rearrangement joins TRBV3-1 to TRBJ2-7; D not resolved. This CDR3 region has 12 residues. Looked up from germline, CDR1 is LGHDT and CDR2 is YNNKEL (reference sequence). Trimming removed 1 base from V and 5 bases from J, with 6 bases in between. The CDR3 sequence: CASSQVRNEQYF. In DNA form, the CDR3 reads TGTGCCAGCAGCCAAGTCAGGAACGAGCAGTACTTC.

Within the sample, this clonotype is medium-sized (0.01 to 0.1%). The CDR3 loop is CSVGRDRGTDDGYTF. CDR3 DNA sequence: TGCAGCGTTGGACGGGACAGGGGGACCGACGATGGCTACACCTTC. The gene calls are TRBV29-1 and TRBJ1-2, with 11 positions matching TRBD1. The germline CDR1 and CDR2 sequences are SQVTM and ANQGSEA. The CDR3 sequence is 15 residues long. The ends lost 4 bases at V and 6 bases at J; junction bases unmatched: 10.

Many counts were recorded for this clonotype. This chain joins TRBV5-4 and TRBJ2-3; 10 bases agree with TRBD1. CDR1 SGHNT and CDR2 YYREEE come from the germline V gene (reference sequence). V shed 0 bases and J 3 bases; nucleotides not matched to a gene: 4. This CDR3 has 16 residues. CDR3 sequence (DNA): TGTGCCAGCAGCTTGGGACGACAGGGGGCTACAGATACGCAGTATTTT. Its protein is CASSLGRQGATDTQYF.

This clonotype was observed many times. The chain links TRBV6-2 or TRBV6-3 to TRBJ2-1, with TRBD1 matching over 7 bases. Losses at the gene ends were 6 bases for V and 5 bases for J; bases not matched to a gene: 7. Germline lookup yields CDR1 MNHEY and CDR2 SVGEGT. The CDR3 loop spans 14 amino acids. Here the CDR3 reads CASRLTGLNNEQFF. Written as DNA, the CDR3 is TGTGCCAGCAGGCTGACAGGGCTCAACAATGAGCAGTTCTTC.

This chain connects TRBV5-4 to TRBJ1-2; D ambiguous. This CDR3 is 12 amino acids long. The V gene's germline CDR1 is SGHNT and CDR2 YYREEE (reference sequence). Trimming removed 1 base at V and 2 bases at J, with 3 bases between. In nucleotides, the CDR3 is TGTGCCAGCAGCTTGTCAAACTATGGCTACACCTTC. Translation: CASSLSNYGYTF.

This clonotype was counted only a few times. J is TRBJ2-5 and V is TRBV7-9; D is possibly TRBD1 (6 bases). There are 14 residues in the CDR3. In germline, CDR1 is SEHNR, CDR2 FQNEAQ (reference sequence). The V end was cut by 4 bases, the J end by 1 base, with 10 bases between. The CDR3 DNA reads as TGTGCCAGCAGCTCGTACAGGGTCCAAGAGACCCAGTACTTC. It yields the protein CASSSYRVQETQYF.

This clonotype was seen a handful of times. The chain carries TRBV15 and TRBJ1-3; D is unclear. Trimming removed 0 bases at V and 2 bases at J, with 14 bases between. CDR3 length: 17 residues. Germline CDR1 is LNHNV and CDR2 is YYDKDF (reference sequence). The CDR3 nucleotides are TGTGCCACCAGCAGAGACCGACGCCTCGCTCCTGGAAACACCATATATTTT. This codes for CATSRDRRLAPGNTIYF.

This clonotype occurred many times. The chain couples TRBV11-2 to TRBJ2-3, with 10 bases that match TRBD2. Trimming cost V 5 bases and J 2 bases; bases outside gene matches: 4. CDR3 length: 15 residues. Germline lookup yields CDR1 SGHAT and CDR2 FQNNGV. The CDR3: CASSVSGGLTDTQYF. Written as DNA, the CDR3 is TGTGCCAGCAGCGTTAGCGGGGGGCTCACAGATACGCAGTATTTT.

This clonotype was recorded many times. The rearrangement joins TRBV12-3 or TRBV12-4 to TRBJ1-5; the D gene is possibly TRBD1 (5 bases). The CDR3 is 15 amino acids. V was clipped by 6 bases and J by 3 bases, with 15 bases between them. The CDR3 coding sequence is TGTGCCAGCAGACTAACGTCAGGGAACAATCAGCCCCAGCATTTT. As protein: CASRLTSGNNQPQHF.

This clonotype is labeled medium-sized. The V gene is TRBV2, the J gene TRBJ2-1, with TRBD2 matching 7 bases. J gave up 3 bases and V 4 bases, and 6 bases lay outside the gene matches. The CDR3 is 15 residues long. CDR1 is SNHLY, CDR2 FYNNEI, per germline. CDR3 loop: CASSGDLAVYNEQFF. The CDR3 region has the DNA TGTGCCAGCAGTGGTGACCTAGCGGTCTACAATGAGCAGTTCTTC.

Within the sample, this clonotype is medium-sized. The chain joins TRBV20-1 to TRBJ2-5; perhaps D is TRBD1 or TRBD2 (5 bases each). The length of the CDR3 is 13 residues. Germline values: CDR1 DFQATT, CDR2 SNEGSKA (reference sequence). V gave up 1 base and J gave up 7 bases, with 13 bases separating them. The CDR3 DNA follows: TGCAGTGCTAGAGTGGGGCTAGCTTTGACCCAGTACTTC. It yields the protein CSARVGLALTQYF.

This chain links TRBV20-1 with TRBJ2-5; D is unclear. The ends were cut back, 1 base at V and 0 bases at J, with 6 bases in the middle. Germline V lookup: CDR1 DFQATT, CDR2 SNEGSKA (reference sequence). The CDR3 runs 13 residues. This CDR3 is CSARGENQETQYF. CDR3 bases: TGCAGTGCTAGAGGAGAGAACCAAGAGACCCAGTACTTC.

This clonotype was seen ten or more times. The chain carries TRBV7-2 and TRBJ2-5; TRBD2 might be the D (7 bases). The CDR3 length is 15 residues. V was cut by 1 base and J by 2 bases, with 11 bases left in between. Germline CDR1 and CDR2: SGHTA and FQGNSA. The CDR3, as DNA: TGTGCCAGCAGCTTAGAGGGGGGAGGGCAAGAGACCCAGTACTTC. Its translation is CASSLEGGGQETQYF. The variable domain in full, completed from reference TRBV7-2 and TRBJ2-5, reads GAGVSQSPSNKVTEKGKDVELRCDPISGHTALYWYRQSLGQGLEFLIYFQGNSAPDKSGLPSDRFSAERTGGSVSTLTIQRTQQEDSAVYLCASSLEGGGQETQYFGPGTRLLVL.

Here the CDR3 reads CATSALTGFTGELFF. For the CDR3, the DNA is TGTGCCACCAGTGCCCTCACAGGGTTCACCGGGGAGCTGTTTTTT. The rearrangement links TRBV24-1 to TRBJ2-2; D possibly corresponds to TRBD1 (6 bases). V lost 5 bases, J lost 4 bases, and 13 bases lay in between. The CDR3 spans 15 residues. Germline V lookup: CDR1 KGHDR, CDR2 SFDVKD.

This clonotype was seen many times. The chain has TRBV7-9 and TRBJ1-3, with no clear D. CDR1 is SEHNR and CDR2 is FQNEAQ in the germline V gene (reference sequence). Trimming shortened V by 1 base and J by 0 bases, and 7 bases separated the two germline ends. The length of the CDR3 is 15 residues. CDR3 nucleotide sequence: TGTGCCAGCAGCTTAGGAGATCTCTCTGGAAACACCATATATTTT. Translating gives CASSLGDLSGNTIYF.

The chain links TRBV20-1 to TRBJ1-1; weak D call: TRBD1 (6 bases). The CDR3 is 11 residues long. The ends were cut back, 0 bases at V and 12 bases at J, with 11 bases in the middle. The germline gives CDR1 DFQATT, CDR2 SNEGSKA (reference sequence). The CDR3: CSARDSGATFF. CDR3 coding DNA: TGCAGTGCTAGAGATTCGGGGGCGACTTTCTTT.

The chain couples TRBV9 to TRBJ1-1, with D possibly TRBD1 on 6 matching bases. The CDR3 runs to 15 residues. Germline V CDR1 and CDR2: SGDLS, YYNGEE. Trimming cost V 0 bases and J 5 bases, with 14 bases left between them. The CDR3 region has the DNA TGTGCCAGCAGCGTAGAAGGAACAGGGCGGACTGAAGCTTTCTTT. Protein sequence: CASSVEGTGRTEAFF. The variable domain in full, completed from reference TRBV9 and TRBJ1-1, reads DSGVTQTPKHLITATGQRVTLRCSPRSGDLSVYWYQQSLDQGLQFLIQYYNGEERAKGNILERFSAQQFPDLHSELNLSSLELGDSALYFCASSVEGTGRTEAFFGQGTRLTVV.

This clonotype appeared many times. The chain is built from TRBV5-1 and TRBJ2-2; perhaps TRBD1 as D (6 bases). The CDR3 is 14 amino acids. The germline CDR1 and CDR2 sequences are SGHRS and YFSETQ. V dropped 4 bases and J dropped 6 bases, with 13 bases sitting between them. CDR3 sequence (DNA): TGCGCCAGCAGCCTCCTACAGGGCTCCGGGGAGCTGTTTTTT. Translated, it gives CASSLLQGSGELFF.